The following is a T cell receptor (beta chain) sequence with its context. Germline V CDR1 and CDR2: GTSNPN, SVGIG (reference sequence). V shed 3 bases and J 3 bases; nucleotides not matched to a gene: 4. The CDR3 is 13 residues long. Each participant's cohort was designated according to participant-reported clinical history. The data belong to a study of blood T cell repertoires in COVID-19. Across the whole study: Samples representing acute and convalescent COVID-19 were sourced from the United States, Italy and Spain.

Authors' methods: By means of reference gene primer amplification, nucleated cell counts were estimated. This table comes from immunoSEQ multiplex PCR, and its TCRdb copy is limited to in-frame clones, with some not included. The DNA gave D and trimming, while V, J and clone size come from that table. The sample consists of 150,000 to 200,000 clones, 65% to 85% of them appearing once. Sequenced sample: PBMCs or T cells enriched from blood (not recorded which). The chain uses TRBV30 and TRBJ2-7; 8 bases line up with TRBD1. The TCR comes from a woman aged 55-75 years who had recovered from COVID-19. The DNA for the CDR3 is TGTGCCTGGAGCCGGACAGGGCGCTACGAGCAGTACTTC. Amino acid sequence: CAWSRTGRYEQYF.